Following are 28 T cell receptor beta chains from one sample sequenced in a study of blood T cell repertoires in COVID-19. Method: immunoSEQ multiplex PCR; TCRdb's copy keeps in-frame clones and lacks some. The sample has some 190,000 clones, around 83% seen once. The sequenced sample consisted of peripheral blood. The receptors here all came from a woman aged 60-75 years with acute or convalescent COVID-19.

The chain couples TRBV18 to TRBJ2-1; TRBD2 aligns across 15 bases. Germline CDR1 is KGHSH and CDR2 is LQKENI. Trimming took 3 bases from V and 7 from J; bases not matched to a gene: 4. The CDR3 is 16 residues long. The CDR3, as DNA: TGTGCCAGCTCACCTCCGGGACTAGCGGGAGGAAATGAGCAGTTCTTC. Protein sequence: CASSPPGLAGGNEQFF. The full variable domain, with the rest looked up from reference TRBV18 and TRBJ2-1, is NAGVMQNPRHLVRRRGQEARLRCSPMKGHSHVYWYRQLPEEGLKFMVYLQKENIIDESGMPKERFSAEFPKEGPSILRIQQVVRGDSAAYFCASSPPGLAGGNEQFFGPGTRLTVL.

The chain links TRBV7-9 to TRBJ2-1; D unresolved. The germline gives CDR1 SEHNR, CDR2 FQNEAQ (reference sequence). Trimming took off 1 base at V and 7 bases at J, with 8 bases between the two ends. CDR3 length: 13 amino acids. CDR3 amino acids: CASSLVQKNEQFF. The CDR3 bases are TGTGCCAGCAGCTTAGTACAGAAAAATGAGCAGTTCTTC.

V gene TRBV19 combines with J gene TRBJ2-3; 13 nucleotides line up with TRBD2. Trimming removed 6 bases from V and 0 bases from J; junction bases left unmatched: 6. The CDR3 extends over 17 amino acids. Germline V CDR1 and CDR2: LNHDA, SQIVND (reference sequence). CDR3 loop: CASSPGTSGMSTDTQYF. The CDR3 DNA is TGTGCCAGTAGCCCCGGGACTAGCGGGATGAGCACAGATACGCAGTATTTT.

This clone appeared a single time. This sequence joins TRBV2 and TRBJ2-1; TRBD2 aligns across 15 bases. This CDR3 is 15 amino acids long. V was pared by 5 bases and J by 9 bases, with 5 bases of the junction left unmatched. Germline V gene lookup returns CDR1 SNHLY and CDR2 FYNNEI. The chain's CDR3 is CASSNQGLAGGEQFF. CDR3 nucleotide sequence: TGTGCCAGCAGTAACCAGGGACTAGCGGGAGGTGAGCAGTTCTTC.

The chain recombines TRBV2 with TRBJ2-2; 9 bases are a match to TRBD2. The CDR3 sequence is 15 residues long. Trimming removed 6 bases from V and 4 bases from J; junction bases left unmatched: 6. Germline loops: CDR1 SNHLY, CDR2 FYNNEI. This chain's CDR3 is CASRGLATTTGELFF. DNA of the CDR3: TGTGCCAGCAGAGGACTAGCGACAACCACCGGGGAGCTGTTTTTT.

This clone has a handful of counts. This CDR3 is CSVVTGWDYGYTF. The CDR3 coding sequence is TGCAGCGTTGTCACAGGGTGGGACTATGGCTACACCTTC. The V gene is TRBV29-1, the J gene TRBJ1-2; maybe TRBD1 (6 bases). Germline V gene sequence: CDR1 SQVTM, CDR2 ANQGSEA. Trimming pared 4 bases from V and 3 bases from J, leaving 12 bases between. The CDR3 totals 13 residues.

The chain is built from TRBV30 and TRBJ1-6, with unresolved D. This CDR3 is 11 amino acids long. V dropped 3 bases and J dropped 13 bases, with 10 bases sitting between them. Looked up from germline, CDR1 is GTSNPN and CDR2 is SVGIG (reference sequence). The CDR3 DNA sequence: TGTGCCTGGAGCCACGACACTCCCCTCCACTTT. Residues: CAWSHDTPLHF.

V and J are TRBV28 and TRBJ1-5, with 9 bases identical to TRBD1. CDR3 size: 14 residues. The germline V gene encodes CDR1 MDHEN and CDR2 SYDVKM. Germline trimming cut 5 bases from V and 7 bases from J; bases unmatched to any gene: 6. The DNA of the CDR3 is TGTGCCAGCAGTACGGGACAGGGTAAACAGCCCCAGCATTTT. Translating gives CASSTGQGKQPQHF.

This chain uses TRBV12-3 or TRBV12-4 with TRBJ2-1; D might be TRBD2 (5 bases). The CDR3 is 13 amino acids. The V and J ends lost 4 bases and 5 bases respectively, with 9 bases between them. CDR3: CASSYRGNNEQFF. CDR3 nucleotide sequence: TGTGCCAGCAGTTATCGGGGAAACAATGAGCAGTTCTTC.

This clone occurred a few times. The chain is built from TRBV27 and TRBJ1-6; possibly TRBD1 for D (5 bases). The CDR3 loop spans 14 amino acids. The ends were cut back, 5 bases at V and 8 bases at J, with 13 bases in the middle. Germline assignment: CDR1 MNHEY and CDR2 SMNVEV (reference sequence). The CDR3 is CASSHGTMDSPLHF. The DNA of the CDR3 is TGTGCCAGCAGTCATGGGACTATGGATTCACCCCTCCACTTT.

J is TRBJ1-3 and V is TRBV2; 8 nucleotides agree with TRBD1. V lost 7 bases and J lost 7; bases outside the gene matches: 6. The germline CDR1 and CDR2 sequences are SNHLY and FYNNEI. The length of the CDR3 is 13 residues. The CDR3 loop reads CASNDRGRNTIYF. As DNA, the CDR3 is TGTGCCAGCAACGACAGGGGCCGGAACACCATATATTTT. Filled out from reference TRBV2 and TRBJ1-3, the complete variable domain reads EPEVTQTPSHQVTQMGQEVILRCVPISNHLYFYWYRQILGQKVEFLVSFYNNEISEKSEIFDDQFSVERPDGSNFTLKIRSTKLEDSAMYFCASNDRGRNTIYFGEGSWLTVV.

The chain combines TRBV7-6 with TRBJ2-7, with no clear D. With 5 bases removed from V and 1 base from J, the gap between germline ends came to 9 bases. Germline CDR1 SGHVS, CDR2 FNYEAQ. CDR3 size: 13 residues. The CDR3 DNA follows: TGTGCCAGCAGCCCCCGTCTTTCCTACGAGCAGTACTTC. This sequence encodes CASSPRLSYEQYF.

The J gene is TRBJ2-2, the V gene TRBV7-9, with 7 positions matching TRBD1. This CDR3 has 15 amino acids. The V segment lost 5 bases and the J segment 1 base; nucleotides outside the gene matches: 4. Germline values: CDR1 SEHNR, CDR2 FQNEAQ (reference sequence). The CDR3 protein is CASSPWTGNTGELFF. CDR3 DNA sequence: TGTGCCAGCAGCCCCTGGACAGGGAACACCGGGGAGCTGTTTTTT.

The CDR3 region has the DNA TGCAGCGAACTACAACTAGCGGGCAAAGAGACCCAGTACTTC. It specifies CSELQLAGKETQYF. The rearrangement uses TRBV29-1 and TRBJ2-5; 9 bases are a match to TRBD2. The CDR3 is 14 amino acids. CDR1 and CDR2 (germline): SQVTM, ANQGSEA. Trimming removed 7 bases from V and 3 bases from J; junction bases left unmatched: 9.

The chain links TRBV28 to TRBJ1-2; D remains unclear. The germline V gene encodes CDR1 MDHEN and CDR2 SYDVKM. The CDR3 has 12 amino acids. V gave up 11 bases and J gave up 0 bases, with 10 bases separating them. CDR3 loop: CAAVEANYGYTF. The CDR3 nucleotides read TGTGCCGCGGTCGAGGCTAACTATGGCTACACCTTC.

This clone appeared a single time. The chain joins TRBV19 to TRBJ1-1; D is perhaps TRBD1 (6 bases). This CDR3 is built from 13 residues. With 10 bases removed from V and 3 bases from J, the gap between germline ends came to 15 bases. Looked up from germline, CDR1 is LNHDA and CDR2 is SQIVND (reference sequence). Here the CDR3 DNA reads TGTGCCACTCAAGAAGGGGGACACACTGAAGCTTTCTTT. Its protein is CATQEGGHTEAFF.

The rearrangement joins TRBV6-1 to TRBJ1-3, with unresolved D. The CDR3 extends over 17 amino acids. Germline CDR1 and CDR2: MNHNS and SASEGT. Trimming pared 2 bases from V and 4 bases from J, leaving 18 bases between. CDR3 in DNA: TGTGCCAGCAGTGAAATCGAGCTCTCAAGACTGGGAAACACCATATATTTT. It is translated as CASSEIELSRLGNTIYF.

The genes are TRBV5-1 and TRBJ1-2, with D possibly being TRBD1 (5 bases). The germline CDR1 and CDR2 sequences are SGHRS and YFSETQ. With 1 base removed from V and 6 bases from J, the gap between germline ends came to 13 bases. This CDR3 region has 14 residues. CDR3 sequence: CASSLRGIDHGYTF. DNA for the CDR3: TGCGCCAGCAGCTTGCGGGGGATCGACCATGGCTACACCTTC.

This rearrangement joins TRBV9 to TRBJ1-2; D not certain. Germline V gene data show CDR1 as SGDLS and CDR2 as YYNGEE. The CDR3 totals 11 residues. V was pared by 0 bases and J by 8 bases, with 5 bases between. The CDR3 spells CASSVVGGYTF. The CDR3 region has the DNA TGTGCCAGCAGCGTAGTCGGGGGCTACACCTTC.

The chain uses TRBV2 and TRBJ2-2, with TRBD2 identical over 9 bases. CDR3 length: 16 residues. V was clipped by 6 bases and J by 4 bases; unmatched bases: 9. CDR1 and CDR2 from the germline V gene are SNHLY and FYNNEI. The CDR3 protein is CASRRTSARGTGELFF. The CDR3 region has the DNA TGTGCCAGCAGGCGGACTAGCGCGAGGGGCACCGGGGAGCTGTTTTTT.

This sequence joins TRBV7-6 and TRBJ2-7; 10 nucleotides align to TRBD2. V lost 3 bases and J lost 5; bases outside the gene matches: 4. Germline V gene data show CDR1 as SGHVS and CDR2 as FNYEAQ. This CDR3 contains 14 residues. Written as DNA, the CDR3 is TGTGCCAGCAGCTTTCAAGGACTAGCGGACGAGCAGTACTTC. As protein: CASSFQGLADEQYF.

V usage is TRBV9 and J usage is TRBJ2-3, with a tentative D call TRBD1 (5 bases). The V end lost 0 bases, the J end lost 1 base, and 9 bases lay between the germline ends. The germline CDR1 and CDR2 sequences are SGDLS and YYNGEE. This CDR3 has 15 amino acids. The CDR3 sequence is CASSVVGAGTDTQYF. The CDR3, as DNA: TGTGCCAGCAGCGTAGTTGGGGCCGGCACAGATACGCAGTATTTT.

The chain combines TRBV6-6 with TRBJ1-4; 9 bases agree with TRBD1. V lost 5 bases and J lost 11; bases outside the gene matches: 12. The length of the CDR3 is 15 residues. Germline CDR1 is MNHNY and CDR2 is SVGAGI (reference sequence). The CDR3 DNA sequence: TGTGCCAGCAGTGCCAATGACAGGGGGTCGGGCAAACTGTTTTTT. Its protein is CASSANDRGSGKLFF.

This chain connects TRBV18 to TRBJ2-3; 10 bases map to TRBD2. The CDR3 extends over 15 amino acids. Germline loops: CDR1 KGHSH, CDR2 LQKENI. V shed 3 bases, J shed 3 bases, and the junction held 3 bases outside the gene matches. CDR3 protein: CASSPQLAGTDTQYF. The CDR3 coding sequence is TGTGCCAGCTCACCTCAACTAGCGGGAACAGATACGCAGTATTTT.

V usage is TRBV2 and J usage is TRBJ1-2; no reliable D call. This CDR3 has 16 amino acids. The V and J ends lost 4 bases and 0 bases respectively, with 15 bases between them. Germline CDR1 SNHLY, CDR2 FYNNEI. CDR3 sequence: CASSGQAVRSNYGYTF. The CDR3 DNA reads as TGTGCCAGCAGTGGTCAGGCTGTTCGTTCTAACTATGGCTACACCTTC.

The rearrangement uses TRBV24-1 and TRBJ2-2, with TRBD2 matching over 9 bases. From germline, CDR1 is KGHDR and CDR2 SFDVKD. This CDR3 contains 15 residues. Losses at the gene ends were 6 bases for V and 7 bases for J; bases not matched to a gene: 8. This CDR3 reads CATSLAGKVGGELFF. CDR3 coding DNA: TGTGCCACCAGTCTAGCGGGAAAGGTGGGCGGGGAGCTGTTTTTT.

The rearrangement uses TRBV11-2 and TRBJ1-1; D may be TRBD1 (6 bases). The germline V and J ends were trimmed by 2 bases and 6 bases, with 16 bases remaining between them. This CDR3 is built from 15 residues. Per germline, CDR1 SGHAT and CDR2 FQNNGV. The CDR3 nucleotides are TGTGCCAGCAGCTTATCTATCAGGGGAGTCTCTGAAGCTTTCTTT. Its protein is CASSLSIRGVSEAFF.

V and J are TRBV9 and TRBJ1-5; possibly TRBD1 for D (6 bases). V was trimmed by 0 bases and J by 11 bases, leaving 12 bases between them. The CDR3 spans 13 residues. Germline CDR1 reads SGDLS; CDR2 reads YYNGEE. CDR3 DNA: TGTGCCAGCAGCGTAGAGACCCAGGGGACCCAGCATTTT. It encodes CASSVETQGTQHF.